This T cell receptor (beta chain) was sequenced in a study of T cells after yellow fever vaccination (dated by TCRdb to about 2019). Regarding the study in general: Libraries from fractions with low cell numbers were prepared with the SMART-Seq v4 Ultra Low Input RNA kit. To track T-cell clones before and after primary and booster YFV17D yellow fever vaccination, bulk TCR alpha and beta repertoires were sequenced longitudinally. The cohort comprised two healthy male donors, one aged 18 to 30 and one aged 30 to 39 years. Blood was collected at multiple timepoints before and after primary and secondary immunization, and bulk PBMC replicates and cell subsets were isolated.

TCR cDNA was made using 5'RACE template switching, a step that added a universal primer site and unique molecular identifiers. cDNA synthesis was primed from both the TCR alpha and TCR beta constant segments. Library amplification involved two PCR steps, and the second step added sample barcodes and sequencing adapters. Libraries were sequenced on Illumina HiSeq 2500 (2x100 bp) or NovaSeq (2x150 bp). The paper's processing steps were these. Demultiplexing of reads and collapsing into UMI consensus sequences were performed with MIGEC, and V(D)J alignment was carried out with MiXCR. Using edgeR on replicate PBMC samples, clonotypes were called vaccine-responding if FDR was below 0.01 and the log2 fold change was above 5 up to day 15. Bulk clonotypes were assigned CD4 or CD8 identity according to which sequenced CD4 or CD8 repertoire held them at higher abundance. The public reads were quality trimmed at Q25 with fastp and then assembled into clones with MiXCR by TCRdb, keeping productive beta chains. Every entry covers one CDR3 protein and lists the most common genes and DNA from its rows. The V and J calls come from TCRdb's annotation, not from the publication. This sample gives fewer than 400,000 distinct CDR3 sequences in total; under 7.5% of them show up just once. Roughly 15% of the sample is taken by the ten largest.

This clonotype occurred a few times. The antigen it recognizes is unknown. No base-level quality is on record; no much larger clone is a single base apart. Results and caveats for the whole study, not just this receptor: Because abundant contaminating clonotypes from the bulk population could be contained in FACS-sorted repertoires, computational filtering was required. After the booster, most clones that had expanded after primary vaccination were detected again (roughly 96% of CD4 and around nine tenths of CD8), suggesting broad maintenance of memory. A small fraction of clonotypes appeared in both the CD4 and CD8 compartments, likely as a result of convergent recombination. Compared with the primary T-cell response, the secondary T-cell response was weaker but faster, peaking on day 5 rather than day 15. The study included only a couple of donors, which limits how far the findings can be generalized.

Per the germline V gene, SGHRS is the CDR1 and YFSETQ is the CDR2. At the junction V is shortened by 3 bases and J by 5 bases; bases outside the gene matches: 7. The CDR3, from cysteine to phenylalanine, totals 15 residues. The only DNA kept is the CDR3, 45 bases in frame from the first base. This sample's treatment or condition label indicates: live attenuated yellow fever vaccine strain. At each blood-draw timepoint, two biological replicates of bulk PBMCs were obtained. PBMCs were isolated from peripheral blood using a standard Ficoll-Paque protocol. TriZol was used to extract RNA from bulk PBMCs, from CD4 and CD8 fractions, and from dextramer-positive and dextramer-negative fractions.

This TCR came from a young man who received the YFV17D yellow fever vaccine. This chain is built from TRBV5-1 and TRBJ2-2, with 7 bases in between that match TRBD1. The sequenced sample was PBMCs, obtained 5 days after the yellow fever booster vaccination. CDR3 reads: CASSSTGSYTGELFF. The bases are TGCGCCAGCAGCTCGACAGGGTCGTATACCGGGGAGCTGTTTTTT.